This note documents a single T cell receptor beta chain sequence. Its matching antigen is unknown. TCR beta libraries were prepared from cDNA with unique molecular identifiers. From approximately 1 to 10 million T cells, roughly 0.5 million cDNA molecules were obtained. One entry per CDR3 protein results from TCRdb running MiXCR on the PCR reads. The table includes 750,000 to 950,000 distinct CDR3 sequences, about 57% detected once. Germline-derived CDR1 and CDR2 are SEHNR and FQNEAQ (reference sequence). The CDR3 runs 15 residues. The V segment lost 6 bases and the J segment 2 bases; nucleotides outside the gene matches: 9. The data were obtained in a study of post-analysis software for immune sequencing data. Study-wide results and caveats: Among roughly 5 TRBV segments more frequent in patients than controls were TRBV5-6, TRBV5-1 and TRBV20-1. Those samples that were prepared in the same batch co-clustered strongly by F measure. Those with multiple sclerosis, the patient group, showed significantly lower normalized Chao1 diversity than controls.

The gene calls are TRBV7-9 and TRBJ2-7; 8 bases line up with TRBD1. The clonotype was recovered from a girl aged 10 to 17 with multiple sclerosis. The sample consisted of blood. The CDR3 loop reads CASSRTGSETYEQYF. In DNA, the CDR3 is TGTGCCAGCAGTCGGACAGGGAGCGAAACCTACGAGCAGTACTTC.